These 2 T cell receptor beta chains were sequenced from one sample in a study of T cell changes during pregnancy in multiple sclerosis. Using immunoSEQ multiplex PCR, the repertoire was profiled, and TCRdb retains in-frame clones only, with some absent. The table lists around 70,000 clones, more than 90% of them singletons. The sample was peripheral blood, taken in the second trimester of pregnancy. These receptors were collected from a female donor in good health, enrolled as a control in a pregnancy study.

V is TRBV2 and J is TRBJ2-2; 8 bases match TRBD1. The length of the CDR3 is 16 residues. Germline V CDR1 and CDR2: SNHLY, FYNNEI. Trimming at V came to 8 bases and at J to 4 bases, leaving 12 bases not matched to a gene. The CDR3, as DNA: TGTGCCAGCGTGAATGGGGACAGGACCTTCACCGGGGAGCTGTTTTTT. It translates to CASVNGDRTFTGELFF. The full variable domain, rest sourced from reference TRBV2 and TRBJ2-2, is EPEVTQTPSHQVTQMGQEVILRCVPISNHLYFYWYRQILGQKVEFLVSFYNNEISEKSEIFDDQFSVERPDGSNFTLKIRSTKLEDSAMYFCASVNGDRTFTGELFFGEGSRLTVL.

The genes are TRBV19 and TRBJ2-3, with 8 positions matching TRBD1. The V gene's germline CDR1 is LNHDA and CDR2 SQIVND (reference sequence). The CDR3 contains 15 residues. V dropped 7 bases and J dropped 3; count of bases not matched to a gene: 9. The DNA of the CDR3 is TGTGCCAGTACCGTGGACAGGGTGAGAACAGATACGCAGTATTTT. The encoded protein is CASTVDRVRTDTQYF.